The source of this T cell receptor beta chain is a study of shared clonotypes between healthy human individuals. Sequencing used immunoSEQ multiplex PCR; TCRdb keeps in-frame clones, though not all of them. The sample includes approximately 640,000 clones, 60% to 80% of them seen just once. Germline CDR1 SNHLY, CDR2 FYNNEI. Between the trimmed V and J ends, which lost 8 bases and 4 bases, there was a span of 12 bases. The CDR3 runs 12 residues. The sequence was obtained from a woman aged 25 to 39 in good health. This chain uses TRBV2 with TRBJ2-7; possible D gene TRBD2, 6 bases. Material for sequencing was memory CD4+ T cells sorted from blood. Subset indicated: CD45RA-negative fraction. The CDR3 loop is CASGGSGYEQYF. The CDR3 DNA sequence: TGTGCCAGCGGGGGTAGCGGTTACGAGCAGTACTTC.